This T cell receptor (beta chain) was documented in a study of somatic mutations in cytotoxic T cells in rheumatoid arthritis. Overall study results and limits: More than 20% of CD8+ cells belonged to the largest clone in about an eighth of the 65 patients. Clonality measured in CD8+ T cells did not differ significantly between rheumatoid arthritis patients and age-matched healthy controls. Adjustment for multiple comparisons was not applied to the slight TRBV07 underrepresentation observed in rheumatoid arthritis patients.

On this clone: Its antigen remains unknown.

The CDR3 is made up of 15 amino acids. Trimming cost V 3 bases and J 2 bases; bases outside gene matches: 4. The germline gives CDR1 SNHLY, CDR2 FYNNEI. TCRdb's table, derived via immunoSEQ multiplex PCR, lists solely in-frame clones and lacks some. The table records more than 15,000 clones, approximately 82% of them present only once. Sequencing was carried out using CD8+ T cells sorted from blood. The genes are TRBV2 and TRBJ2-1; 7 nucleotides agree with TRBD2. This sequence was found in an adult with rheumatoid arthritis. In DNA, the CDR3 is TGTGCCAGCAGTGACGGGGCGGGAGCCTACAATGAGCAGTTCTTC. Translated: CASSDGAGAYNEQFF.